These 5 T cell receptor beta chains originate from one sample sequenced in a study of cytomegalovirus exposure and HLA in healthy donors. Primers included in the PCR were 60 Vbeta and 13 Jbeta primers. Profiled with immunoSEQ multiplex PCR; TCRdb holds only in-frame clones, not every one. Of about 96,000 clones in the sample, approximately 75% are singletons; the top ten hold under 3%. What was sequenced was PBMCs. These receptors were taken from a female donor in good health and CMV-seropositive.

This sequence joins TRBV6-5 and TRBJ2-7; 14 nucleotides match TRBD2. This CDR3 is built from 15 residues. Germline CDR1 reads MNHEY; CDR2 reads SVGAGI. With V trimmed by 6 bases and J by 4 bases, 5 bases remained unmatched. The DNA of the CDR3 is TGTGCCAGCAGGCGGGGGACTAGCGGGAGTTACGAGCAGTACTTC. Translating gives CASRRGTSGSYEQYF.

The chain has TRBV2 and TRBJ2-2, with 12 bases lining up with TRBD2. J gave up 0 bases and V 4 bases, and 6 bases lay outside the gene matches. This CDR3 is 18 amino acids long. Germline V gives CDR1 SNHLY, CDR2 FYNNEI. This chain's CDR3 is CASSVPRTSGANTGELFF. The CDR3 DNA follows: TGTGCCAGCAGTGTCCCCCGGACTAGCGGGGCGAACACCGGGGAGCTGTTTTTT.

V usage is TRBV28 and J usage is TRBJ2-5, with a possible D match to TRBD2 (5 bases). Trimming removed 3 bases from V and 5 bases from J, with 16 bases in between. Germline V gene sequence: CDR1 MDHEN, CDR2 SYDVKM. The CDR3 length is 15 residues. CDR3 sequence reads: CASSFYGGRGETQYF. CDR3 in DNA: TGTGCCAGCAGTTTCTATGGCGGGCGAGGGGAGACCCAGTACTTC.

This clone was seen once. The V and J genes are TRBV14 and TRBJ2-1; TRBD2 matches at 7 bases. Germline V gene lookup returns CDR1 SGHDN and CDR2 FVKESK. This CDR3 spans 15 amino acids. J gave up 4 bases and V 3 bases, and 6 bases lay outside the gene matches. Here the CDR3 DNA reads TGTGCCAGCAGCCACTGGGGGGGGATATACAATGAGCAGTTCTTC. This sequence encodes CASSHWGGIYNEQFF.

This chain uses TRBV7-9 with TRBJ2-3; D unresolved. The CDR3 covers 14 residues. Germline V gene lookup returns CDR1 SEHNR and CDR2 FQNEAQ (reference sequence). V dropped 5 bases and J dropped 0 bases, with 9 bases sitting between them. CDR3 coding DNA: TGTGCCAGCAGCCCTATTGCTAGCACAGATACGCAGTATTTT. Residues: CASSPIASTDTQYF.